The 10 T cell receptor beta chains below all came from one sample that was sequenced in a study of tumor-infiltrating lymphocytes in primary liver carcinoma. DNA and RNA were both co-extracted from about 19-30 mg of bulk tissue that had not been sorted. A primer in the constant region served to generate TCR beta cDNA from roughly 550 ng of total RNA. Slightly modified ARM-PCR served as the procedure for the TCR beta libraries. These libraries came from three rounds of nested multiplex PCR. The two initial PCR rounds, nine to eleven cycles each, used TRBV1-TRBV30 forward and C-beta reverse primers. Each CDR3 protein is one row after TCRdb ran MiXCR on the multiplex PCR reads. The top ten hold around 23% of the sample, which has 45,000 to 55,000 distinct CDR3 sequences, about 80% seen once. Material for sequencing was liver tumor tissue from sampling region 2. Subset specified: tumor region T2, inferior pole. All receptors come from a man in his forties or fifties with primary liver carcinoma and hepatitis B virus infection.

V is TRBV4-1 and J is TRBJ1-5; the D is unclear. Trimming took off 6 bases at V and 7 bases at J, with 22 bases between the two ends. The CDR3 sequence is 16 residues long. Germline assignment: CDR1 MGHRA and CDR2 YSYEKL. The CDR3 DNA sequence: TGCGCCAGCAGGCAAAACACGGACGGGGTCGGCCAGCCCCAGCATTTT. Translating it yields CASRQNTDGVGQPQHF.

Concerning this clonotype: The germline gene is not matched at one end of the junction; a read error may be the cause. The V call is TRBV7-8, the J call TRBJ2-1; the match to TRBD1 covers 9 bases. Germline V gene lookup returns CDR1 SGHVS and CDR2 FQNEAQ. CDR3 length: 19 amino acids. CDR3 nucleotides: TGTGCCACATCTGGCTCGACAGGGGGTCGTTTTATCTCCTGCAATGAGCAGTTCTTC. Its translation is CATSGSTGGRFISCNEQFF.

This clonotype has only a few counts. CDR3 sequence: CASSLSYRSPVKRVRSYNEQFF. The CDR3 coding sequence is TGTGCCAGCAGCCTCTCCTACCGGAGTCCCGTGAAACGGGTTCGCTCCTACAATGAGCAGTTCTTC. The chain employs TRBV11-2 and TRBJ2-1; no definite D call. The CDR3 is 22 amino acids. V lost 5 bases and J 0 bases, leaving 32 bases between the germline ends. Germline lookup yields CDR1 SGHAT and CDR2 FQNNGV.

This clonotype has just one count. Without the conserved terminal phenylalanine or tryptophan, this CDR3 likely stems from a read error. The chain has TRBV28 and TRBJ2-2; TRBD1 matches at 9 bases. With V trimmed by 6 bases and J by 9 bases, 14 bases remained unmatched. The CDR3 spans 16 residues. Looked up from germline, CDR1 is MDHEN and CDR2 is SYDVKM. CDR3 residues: CASSLSPQGAGRELFL. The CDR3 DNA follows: TGTGCCAGCAGCCTTAGTCCACAGGGGGCAGGCAGGGAGCTGTTTCTT.

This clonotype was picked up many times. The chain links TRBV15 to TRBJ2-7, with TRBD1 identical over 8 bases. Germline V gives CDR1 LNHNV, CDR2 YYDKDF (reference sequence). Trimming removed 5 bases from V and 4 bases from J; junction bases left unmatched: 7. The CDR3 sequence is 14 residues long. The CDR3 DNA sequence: TGTGCCACCAGCGCACGGACAGGGAGATACGAGCAGTACTTC. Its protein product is CATSARTGRYEQYF. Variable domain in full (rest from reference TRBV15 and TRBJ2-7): DAMVIQNPRYQVTQFGKPVTLSCSQTLNHNVMYWYQQKSSQAPKLLFHYYDKDFNNEADTPDNFQSRRPNTSFCFLDIRSPGLGDTAMYLCATSARTGRYEQYFGPGTRLTVT.

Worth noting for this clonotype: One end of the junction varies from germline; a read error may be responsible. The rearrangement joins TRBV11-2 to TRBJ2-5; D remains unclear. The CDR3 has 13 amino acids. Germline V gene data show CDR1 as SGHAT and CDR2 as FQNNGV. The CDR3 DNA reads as TGTGTCAGCAGCTTAGATTTTCTGGAGAGCCAGTATTTC. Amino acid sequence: CVSSLDFLESQYF.

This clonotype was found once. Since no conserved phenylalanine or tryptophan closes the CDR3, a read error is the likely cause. CDR3 loop: CAIGLGGDRNTEAFL. Here the CDR3 DNA reads TGTGCCATCGGTCTAGGGGGCGATCGGAACACTGAAGCTTTCCTT. This chain uses TRBV10-3 with TRBJ1-1, with 7 positions matching TRBD1. Germline V gene sequence: CDR1 ENHRY, CDR2 SYGVKD. The CDR3 sequence is 15 residues long. The V gene end was trimmed by 8 bases and the J gene end by 1 base; junction bases not matched to a gene: 10.

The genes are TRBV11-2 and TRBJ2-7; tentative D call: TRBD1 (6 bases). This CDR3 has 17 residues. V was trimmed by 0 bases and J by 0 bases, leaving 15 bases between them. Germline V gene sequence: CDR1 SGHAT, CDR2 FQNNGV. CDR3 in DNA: TGTGCCAGCAGCTTAGATTTCGGGACACTCAACTCCTACGAGCAGTACTTC. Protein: CASSLDFGTLNSYEQYF.

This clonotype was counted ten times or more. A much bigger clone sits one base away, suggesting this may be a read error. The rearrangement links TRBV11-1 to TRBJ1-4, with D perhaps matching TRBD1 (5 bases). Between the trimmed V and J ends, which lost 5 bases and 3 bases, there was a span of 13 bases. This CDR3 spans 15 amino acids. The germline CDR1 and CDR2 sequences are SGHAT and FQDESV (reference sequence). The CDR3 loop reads CASSHNGGPNEKLFF. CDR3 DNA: TGTGCCAGCAGCCACAACGGGGGACCTAATGAAAAACTGTTTTTT.

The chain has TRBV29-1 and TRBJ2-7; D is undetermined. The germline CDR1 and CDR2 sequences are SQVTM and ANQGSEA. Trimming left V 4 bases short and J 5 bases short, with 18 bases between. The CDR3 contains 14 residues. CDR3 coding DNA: TGCAGCGTTGGAAGGTCAACCACCTTCCACGAGCAGTACTTC. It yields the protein CSVGRSTTFHEQYF.